Described below is a single TCR beta chain sequence and its context. Produced via immunoSEQ multiplex PCR; TCRdb's table is partial and in-frame only. The sample carries approximately 60,000 clones, about 94% recorded once. The data originate from a study of OX40 agonist ivuxolimab in advanced cancers. About the study: Treatment of patients was with ivuxolimab, an agonistic anti-OX40 (CD134) antibody. Earlier anti-PD-1, anti-PD-L1 or anti-CTLA-4 therapy was permitted; 40% had received some.

The CDR3 runs to 12 residues. V was clipped by 4 bases and J by 3 bases, with 8 bases between them. Germline CDR1 and CDR2: SGHDT and YYEEEE. Sequenced material: CD4+ or CD8+ T cells sorted from blood, taken in a trial of the OX40 agonist ivuxolimab. This chain uses TRBV5-6 with TRBJ2-7, with a possible D match to TRBD2 (6 bases). The clonotype was recovered from an adult with an advanced solid tumor such as melanoma, head and neck, liver or kidney cancer. CDR3 DNA: TGTGCCAGCAGCGCGGGACTCTACGAGCAGTACTTC. Its protein is CASSAGLYEQYF.